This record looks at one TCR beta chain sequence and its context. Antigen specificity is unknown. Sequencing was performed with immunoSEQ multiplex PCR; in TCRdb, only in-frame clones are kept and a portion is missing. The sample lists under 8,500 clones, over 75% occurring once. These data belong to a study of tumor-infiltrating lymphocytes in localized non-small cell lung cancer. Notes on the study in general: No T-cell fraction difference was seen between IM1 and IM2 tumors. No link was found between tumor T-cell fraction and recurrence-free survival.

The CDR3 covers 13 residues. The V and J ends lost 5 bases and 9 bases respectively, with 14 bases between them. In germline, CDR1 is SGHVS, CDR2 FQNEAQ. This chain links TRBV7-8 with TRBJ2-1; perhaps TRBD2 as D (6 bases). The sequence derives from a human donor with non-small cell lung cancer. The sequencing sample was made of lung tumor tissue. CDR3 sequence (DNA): TGTGCCAGCAGCACAATGGACTATAGTGAGCAGTTCTTC. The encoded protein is CASSTMDYSEQFF.